These 25 T cell receptor beta chains originate from one sample sequenced in a study of OX40 agonist ivuxolimab in advanced cancers. Some clones are missing from TCRdb's copy, which holds only in-frame ones; the method was immunoSEQ multiplex PCR. The sample carries around 76,000 clones, roughly 90% recorded once. This specimen consisted of CD4+ or CD8+ T cells sorted from blood, obtained in a trial of the OX40 agonist ivuxolimab. Source of these receptors: an adult with an advanced solid tumor such as melanoma, head and neck, liver or kidney cancer.

The V and J genes are TRBV6-4 and TRBJ1-1; D ambiguous. The length of the CDR3 is 13 residues. Germline V gene data show CDR1 as MRHNA and CDR2 as SNTAGT. Trimming pared 6 bases from V and 1 base from J, leaving 9 bases between. The CDR3 nucleotides are TGTGCCAGCAGCAAACAGCCGAACACTGAAGCTTTCTTT. Translated, it gives CASSKQPNTEAFF.

CDR3 coding DNA: TGTGCCATCAGTTGGGACAGGGGCGGCGAGCAGTACTTC. Its protein product is CAISWDRGGEQYF. The V gene is TRBV10-3, the J gene TRBJ2-7; 10 nucleotides agree with TRBD1. The CDR3 totals 13 residues. V lost 5 bases to trimming and J lost 6 bases; unmatched junction nucleotides: 4. Germline V gene sequence: CDR1 ENHRY, CDR2 SYGVKD.

This chain connects TRBV13 to TRBJ1-6; D possibly corresponds to TRBD1 (5 bases). CDR1 and CDR2 from the germline V gene are PRHDT and FYEKMQ (reference sequence). The CDR3 totals 13 residues. Trimming took off 5 bases at V and 10 bases at J, with 12 bases between the two ends. The DNA of the CDR3 is TGTGCCAGCAGCCTGGCCGGGGACTCACCCCTCCACTTT. This encodes CASSLAGDSPLHF.

V and J are TRBV6-5 and TRBJ2-6, with D uncertain. Trimming removed 2 bases from V and 9 bases from J, with 5 bases in between. The CDR3 has 12 residues. Germline V gives CDR1 MNHEY, CDR2 SVGAGI. CDR3 sequence: CASSYHGNVLTF. The CDR3 coding sequence is TGTGCCAGCAGTTACCATGGCAACGTCCTGACTTTC.

The chain joins TRBV7-3 to TRBJ2-7; D possibly uses TRBD1 or TRBD2 (6 bases each). Trimming shortened V by 4 bases and J by 9 bases, and 16 bases separated the two germline ends. CDR1 SGHTA and CDR2 FQGTGA come from the germline V gene. This CDR3 comprises 13 residues. In DNA, the CDR3 is TGTGCCAGCAGCTCTCGGACTGGAGGGGGGCAGTACTTC. Amino acid sequence: CASSSRTGGGQYF.

This chain uses TRBV15 with TRBJ2-2, with 7 bases lining up with TRBD1. This CDR3 spans 13 amino acids. After removal of 11 bases from V and 4 bases from J, the junction contained 7 bases not matched to a gene. CDR1 LNHNV and CDR2 YYDKDF come from the germline V gene (reference sequence). For the CDR3, the DNA is TGTGCCCCACGACAGGGTGGCACCGGGGAGCTGTTTTTT. It translates to CAPRQGGTGELFF.

This chain links TRBV9 with TRBJ2-1; D is unresolved. Trimming left V 2 bases short and J 6 bases short, with 15 bases between. The length of the CDR3 is 15 residues. Germline V gene lookup returns CDR1 SGDLS and CDR2 YYNGEE. This CDR3 reads CASSVSAMAPNEQFF. For the CDR3, the DNA is TGTGCCAGCAGCGTTTCTGCCATGGCGCCCAATGAGCAGTTCTTC.

This chain uses TRBV7-2 with TRBJ1-2; D ambiguous. Per the germline V gene, CDR1 is SGHTA and CDR2 is FQGNSA. The CDR3 loop spans 15 amino acids. V lost 1 base and J 5 bases, leaving 14 bases between the germline ends. In DNA, the CDR3 is TGTGCCAGCAGCTTAGACGGGGTCCTAGATTATGGCTACACCTTC. Amino acid sequence: CASSLDGVLDYGYTF.

This clone was picked up one time. The V gene is TRBV30, the J gene TRBJ1-4; D gene unclear. CDR3 length: 14 amino acids. V gave up 2 bases and J gave up 3 bases, with 10 bases separating them. Germline V lookup: CDR1 GTSNPN, CDR2 SVGIG (reference sequence). The CDR3 reads CAWSLGVSNEKLFF. In DNA form, the CDR3 reads TGTGCCTGGAGTCTCGGGGTATCTAATGAAAAACTGTTTTTT.

This clone was observed a single time. The J gene is TRBJ1-1, the V gene TRBV19; D remains ambiguous. V was clipped by 1 base and J by 4 bases, with 13 bases between them. Germline loops: CDR1 LNHDA, CDR2 SQIVND (reference sequence). The CDR3 covers 15 residues. The CDR3 loop reads CASSIAPRKGTEAFF. The CDR3 DNA reads TGTGCCAGTAGTATAGCACCCAGGAAGGGCACTGAAGCTTTCTTT.

The chain links TRBV6-6 to TRBJ1-5, with D possibly being TRBD1 (5 bases). The CDR3 is 14 amino acids. Germline loops: CDR1 MNHNY, CDR2 SVGAGI (reference sequence). V dropped 3 bases and J dropped 2 bases, with 8 bases sitting between them. The CDR3 region has the DNA TGTGCCAGCAGTTATGGACAACGCAATCAGCCCCAGCATTTT. Translated, it gives CASSYGQRNQPQHF.

This chain joins TRBV28 and TRBJ1-4; D ambiguous. Germline V gene sequence: CDR1 MDHEN, CDR2 SYDVKM. This CDR3 has 14 residues. Trimming cost V 3 bases and J 4 bases, with 9 bases left between them. The CDR3 is CASSFRPFNEKLFF. In DNA form, the CDR3 reads TGTGCCAGCAGTTTTAGGCCTTTTAATGAAAAACTGTTTTTT.

This clone occurred a few times. V usage is TRBV19 and J usage is TRBJ2-1, with 10 positions matching TRBD2. CDR1 is LNHDA and CDR2 is SQIVND in the germline V gene (reference sequence). This CDR3 is 14 amino acids long. The V and J ends lost 10 bases and 9 bases, in that order; junction bases with no gene match: 12. CDR3 in DNA: TGTGCCACTACGCGGGAGCGGGGGGGCGCTGAGCAGTTCTTC. Translated, it gives CATTRERGGAEQFF.

The chain carries TRBV5-4 and TRBJ2-2; tentative D call: TRBD1 (6 bases). The CDR3 covers 14 residues. Trimming took 0 bases from V and 5 from J, leaving 8 bases between them. In germline, CDR1 is SGHNT, CDR2 YYREEE (reference sequence). The DNA of the CDR3 is TGTGCCAGCAGCTTGGCGAGGGGGACCGGGGAGCTGTTTTTT. It codes for CASSLARGTGELFF.

This clone showed up just once. The gene calls are TRBV16 and TRBJ2-5; a possible D gene is TRBD2 (6 bases). In germline, CDR1 is KGHSY, CDR2 FQNENV. This CDR3 comprises 15 residues. The germline V and J ends were trimmed by 1 base and 0 bases, with 9 bases remaining between them. The CDR3 region is CASSQYAGHQETQYF. The CDR3 DNA is TGTGCCAGCAGCCAATATGCGGGGCACCAAGAGACCCAGTACTTC.

V is TRBV28 and J is TRBJ2-7, with a possible D match to TRBD2 (6 bases). The V end was cut by 4 bases, the J end by 2 bases, with 18 bases between. The germline V gene encodes CDR1 MDHEN and CDR2 SYDVKM. The CDR3 spans 16 residues. DNA of the CDR3: TGTGCCAGCAGTTCCCTTACCGGGGGAGTAACCTACGAGCAGTACTTC. Translation gives CASSSLTGGVTYEQYF.

The V gene is TRBV12-5, the J gene TRBJ2-1; D is undetermined. Deletions cut 1 base from V and 0 bases from J, with 13 bases between. CDR3 size: 17 residues. From germline, CDR1 is LGHNT and CDR2 FRNRAP. CDR3 sequence: CASGLEPGSFSYNEQFF. CDR3 coding DNA: TGTGCTAGTGGTTTGGAGCCAGGTTCCTTCTCCTACAATGAGCAGTTCTTC.

The rearrangement links TRBV6-5 to TRBJ2-4; D is possibly TRBD1 or TRBD2 (6 bases each). Per the germline V gene, CDR1 is MNHEY and CDR2 is SVGAGI. The CDR3 length is 14 residues. V lost 4 bases to trimming and J lost 8 bases, with 15 bases between them. The CDR3 reads CASSSRGAGDIQYF. The CDR3 DNA sequence: TGTGCCAGCAGTTCTAGGGGGGCCGGGGACATTCAGTACTTC.

The V gene is TRBV5-1, the J gene TRBJ1-1, with 9 bases fitting TRBD1. Germline loops: CDR1 SGHRS, CDR2 YFSETQ. Trimming took 2 bases from V and 7 from J; bases not matched to a gene: 9. CDR3 size: 15 residues. CDR3: CASSFRRDRGVEAFF. CDR3 in DNA: TGCGCCAGCAGCTTCCGTCGAGACAGGGGGGTTGAAGCTTTCTTT.

This chain uses TRBV4-2 with TRBJ1-5; unclear D gene. With 1 base removed from V and 7 bases from J, the gap between germline ends came to 11 bases. The CDR3 length is 14 residues. Germline V gene sequence: CDR1 LGHNA, CDR2 YNFKEQ. CDR3 sequence (DNA): TGTGCCAGCAGCCAAGGGACCATCAGCCAGCCCCAGCATTTT. This gives the protein CASSQGTISQPQHF.

The table lists this clone with a few counts. The gene calls are TRBV29-1 and TRBJ2-6; D might be TRBD1 (6 bases). V was shortened by 0 bases and J by 2 bases, with 14 bases between the two germline ends. CDR3 length: 17 residues. Germline CDR1 reads SQVTM; CDR2 reads ANQGSEA. CDR3 region: CSVEETTGLAGANVLTF. The CDR3 coding sequence is TGCAGCGTTGAAGAAACGACAGGTTTAGCTGGGGCCAACGTCCTGACTTTC.

The chain carries TRBV5-1 and TRBJ2-7, with 10 bases identical to TRBD2. Losses at the gene ends were 4 bases for V and 2 bases for J; bases not matched to a gene: 3. This CDR3 region has 14 residues. Germline V gene sequence: CDR1 SGHRS, CDR2 YFSETQ. This CDR3 is CASSPGTSAYEQYF. CDR3 nucleotides: TGCGCCAGCAGCCCCGGGACTAGCGCCTACGAGCAGTACTTC. Combining the CDR3 with reference TRBV5-1 and TRBJ2-7 gives the whole variable domain KAGVTQTPRYLIKTRGQQVTLSCSPISGHRSVSWYQQTPGQGLQFLFEYFSETQRNKGNFPGRFSGRQFSNSRSEMNVSTLELGDSALYLCASSPGTSAYEQYFGPGTRLTVT.

V and J are TRBV5-4 and TRBJ2-7, with D perhaps matching TRBD1 or TRBD2 (5 bases each). The CDR3 spans 15 residues. Between the trimmed V and J ends, which lost 3 bases and 0 bases, there was a span of 13 bases. Per germline, CDR1 SGHNT and CDR2 YYREEE (reference sequence). DNA for the CDR3: TGTGCCAGCAGCTACCGGGACGGCAGCTCCTACGAGCAGTACTTC. Amino acids: CASSYRDGSSYEQYF. The full variable domain, rest sourced from reference TRBV5-4 and TRBJ2-7, is ETGVTQSPTHLIKTRGQQVTLRCSSQSGHNTVSWYQQALGQGPQFIFQYYREEENGRGNFPPRFSGLQFPNYSSELNVNALELDDSALYLCASSYRDGSSYEQYFGPGTRLTVT.

The chain recombines TRBV5-1 with TRBJ2-5, with 8 nucleotides matching TRBD1. This CDR3 has 14 residues. Germline assignment: CDR1 SGHRS and CDR2 YFSETQ. Germline trimming cut 4 bases from V and 2 bases from J; bases unmatched to any gene: 4. CDR3: CASSRGTGQETQYF. The CDR3 bases are TGCGCCAGCAGCCGAGGGACAGGACAAGAGACCCAGTACTTC.

This chain connects TRBV19 to TRBJ1-2; unclear D gene. Germline values: CDR1 LNHDA, CDR2 SQIVND (reference sequence). CDR3 length: 11 amino acids. Trimming shortened V by 5 bases and J by 4 bases, and 5 bases separated the two germline ends. DNA for the CDR3: TGTGCCAGTAGTCTCGGCTATGGCTACACCTTC. It translates to CASSLGYGYTF.